The sequence of this T cell receptor (beta chain) was determined in a study of cytomegalovirus exposure and HLA in healthy donors (TCRdb year 2017). Concerning the study at large: An earlier analysis of around 600 of the donors reported about 250 Gb of sequence data and roughly 100 million unique TCR beta sequences from some 180 million T cells. An early release covering over 500 HLA-typed donors comprised roughly 300 gigabases of sequencing data and around 85 million unique TCR sequences. Of the roughly 400 genotyped donors, roughly 80% were placed in the genetic ancestry cluster associated with self-reported Caucasian donors. The study aimed to test whether cataloging public T cell receptors could reveal signatures of past pathogen exposure. Using immunosequencing, the study profiled T cell repertoires from 550 to 750 subjects and related those repertoires to cytomegalovirus serostatus. A separate validation cohort of more than 100 different subjects was used in addition to the 666-subject first cohort. To predict cytomegalovirus infection status, the study combined high-throughput TCR immunosequencing, statistical association of individual TCRs with disease status, and machine learning. To study patterns of TCR occurrence, a later analysis re-analyzed previously published TCR beta repertoires from under 750 donors and added high-resolution HLA genotyping. Rather than using new phenotypic data, the later analysis identified candidate immune exposures from TCR beta sequences and from how often those sequences occurred across donors. In an earlier analysis of several hundred of the donors, high-throughput TCR beta sequencing was used to judge whether each TCR beta V gene segment behaved as functional or pseudogenic. Donor age, sex, ethnicity and CMV serostatus were collected together with the repertoire data. A later genetic analysis used genome-wide SNP genotypes for about 65% of the roughly 670 donors, treating that subset as a discovery cohort. All discovery cohort repertoires had been generated using a single sequencing platform. Class I and class II HLA loci were covered by the typing at four-digit resolution. Typing coverage varied by locus: 629-630 donors for A, B, C, DRB1 and DQB1; 500 to 550 for DQA1; about 600 for DPA1; some 470 for DPB1. Roughly five DR-DQ haplotypes were handled as single units for association and clustering because linkage in the cohort was strong. Among under 450 genotyped donors of the cohort, an average of around 240,000 unique TCR beta nucleotide sequences were sequenced per donor, approximately 20% of them non-productive. Study-wide conclusions, independent of this receptor: The study gave a list of about 160 TCR beta chains associated with cytomegalovirus. A later genetic analysis reported fewer N-insertions in productive TCRs among donors in an Asian-associated ancestry cluster than the roughly 700-donor mean. In a later analysis, HLA-associated TCR beta chains were found to be more clonally expanded and to have lower generation probabilities than equally common non-associated chains. In an earlier analysis of a few hundred of the donors, most TCR beta V segments were observed in productive rearrangements about 87% or about 30% of the time, broadly matching IMGT annotations. Because HLA typing was missing for some donors at each locus, association tests included only the typed subset. The 87-base-pair reads could not distinguish some IMGT-functional V segments, including TRBV6-2 and TRBV6-3, so those segments were excluded. Most TCR sequences were observed very rarely across donors, whereas some public TCRs were present in many individuals. The earlier analysis of some 560 of the donors excluded seventeen rarely observed V segments, including chromosome 9 orphons, because counts were too low. In this cohort, only TCR beta chains were sequenced, and detectable features were limited by the absence of alpha or paired-chain data. In a later analysis, most CMV-associated TCR beta chains were found to appear HLA-restricted, with HLA associations seemingly driven largely by CMV exposure. Linkage disequilibrium might explain the correlated functional status among segregating V segments, but an unknown experimental factor could not be ruled out. Roughly uniform sequencing depth across donors was assumed in presence/absence analyses, although this assumption may not hold. A further reported finding was that TCR beta sequences accurately predicted the HLA-A and HLA-B alleles for most subjects in the first cohort. An association between a missense DCLRE1C variant and V-gene and J-gene trimming of TCR beta chains was found in a later genetic analysis and replicated in an independent cohort. In vitro tests confirmed that three of the cytomegalovirus-associated TCR beta chains recognize cytomegalovirus antigens. In both the original and validation cohorts, the classifier was reported to diagnose cytomegalovirus status with high specificity and sensitivity. According to a later analysis, TCR association rates differed among HLA loci, with DRB1 alleles showing the most associated TCRs and HLA-C alleles showing the fewest. The authors suggested that the approach could potentially be extended to other disease states and immunological phenotypes. In a later analysis, several top co-occurrence clusters were reported to appear linked to parvovirus B19, influenza, CMV and Epstein-Barr virus. The sequencing pipeline was judged likely to have produced a cluster of highly shared sequence variants as a technical artifact. Specific HLA alleles were associated with about 17,000 TCR beta sequences at a false discovery rate of 0.05 in a later analysis. Strong co-occurrence of HLA alleles, especially DR and DQ, made assigning TCR associations to individual alleles difficult. Immune exposure information for the cohort was limited to CMV serostatus.

As for this clone: Its antigen remains unidentified. Base qualities are not at hand, and no much larger clone is one base apart.

The cohort comprised 670 or so healthy bone marrow donors. At the time of sampling, all cohort members were nominally healthy, though unrecorded immune exposures were likely present. The donor tested CMV seropositive and was one of the 289 seropositive cohort members. Each donor provided a peripheral blood sample, and peripheral blood mononuclear cells were used for TCR beta sequencing. The Qiagen DNeasy Blood Extraction Kit was used to extract genomic DNA from the blood cell samples. The library was produced with the immunoSEQ multiplex PCR assay. For the multiplex PCR, a mixture combining 60 forward primers for TCR Vbeta segments and 13 reverse primers for TCR Jbeta segments was used. Amplification of the CDR3 region of rearranged TCR beta genes was performed with a multiplex PCR assay on genomic DNA. On the Illumina HiSeq System, the amplified TCR beta libraries were sequenced as 87-base-pair reads. Regarding the original processing steps: A later analysis tallied tens of millions of unique TCR beta chains across the 666 repertoires, and around 9.9 million of those chains were shared by two or more donors. Raw reads were error-corrected and collapsed into unique sequences with a nearest-neighbor algorithm that merged closely related sequences to remove PCR and sequencing errors. CDR3 sequences were aligned to IMGT reference sequences to assign V, D and J gene segments. For a sequence to be retained, a match of at least six nucleotides was required to both a V gene segment and a J gene segment. Rearrangements were called productive when the CDR3 lacked stop codons and stayed in frame with V and J; all others were non-productive. Following IMGT convention, CDR3 was defined as the stretch from the second conserved V-encoded cysteine up to the conserved J-encoded phenylalanine. In an earlier analysis of around 540 of the donors, sequences lacking an unambiguous match to a single V gene segment were excluded. In an earlier analysis of about 590 of the donors, a V segment was called functional when productive rearrangements were above 56.7%, and segregating when the standard deviation between donors exceeded 5%. A statistical classification framework was developed to diagnose cytomegalovirus status using the catalog of TCR beta chain sequences. V and J gene assignment, in a later analysis, came from comparing TCR nucleotide sequences with IMGT/GENE-DB human TR gene sequences. A later analysis assigned CDR3 sequences and most-parsimonious VDJ recombination scenarios with the TCRdist pipeline. In a later analysis, every TCR beta chain was defined by the combination of its CDR3 amino acid sequence and its V-gene family, and reads without a unique V-gene family were dropped. In a later analysis, nearly 600 highly shared, low-generation-probability nucleotide sequences were removed to address suspected cross-contamination and a sequencing artifact. A later analysis calculated a clonal expansion index for each public chain from normalized within-repertoire ranks of inferred template counts. In a later analysis, generation probabilities were computed with a VDJ recombination model fitted to out-of-frame rearrangements, and the resulting probabilities were checked against IGoR. In a later analysis, hypergeometric tests were used to score TCR-TCR, TCR-HLA and TCR-CMV co-occurrence, with a repertoire-size bias correction applied to TCR pairs. A later analysis estimated false discovery rates by permuting HLA or CMV assignments 20 times. In a later analysis, co-occurring TCRs were grouped with DBSCAN, and TCRdist sequence similarity was added when clustering was performed within HLA-allele-positive subsets. Co-occurrence clustering excluded repertoires with fewer than 30,000 or more than 120,000 public chains, plus five with anomalous nucleotide sharing. Drawn from immuneACCESS, this table holds only the in-frame rearrangements with V and J called that TCRdb kept. Clones are partly lost; checked studies trace under half to an unresolved V gene and leave the rest unexplained. V, J and clone size are those of that table, while D and trimming were read from the DNA. This sample gives tens of thousands of clones in total; around 79% of them show up just once. The biggest ten clones account for roughly 22% of the sample.

CDR1 SNHLY and CDR2 FYNNEI are derived from the germline V gene. V is cut by 6 bases and J by 2 bases, and the space between the germline ends is 20 bases. The CDR3 goes from the cysteine to the phenylalanine over 16 residues. The only DNA kept is the CDR3, 48 bases in frame from the first base. The V and J genes are TRBV2 and TRBJ2-7; the D segment cannot be called with confidence. This TCR was sampled from a woman aged 40 to 50 in good health and CMV-seropositive. Sequencing was carried out using PBMCs. DNA sequence: TGTGCCAGCAGACCAAACCTTAGAACGAGTACCTACGAGCAGTACTTC. Its protein is CASRPNLRTSTYEQYF.